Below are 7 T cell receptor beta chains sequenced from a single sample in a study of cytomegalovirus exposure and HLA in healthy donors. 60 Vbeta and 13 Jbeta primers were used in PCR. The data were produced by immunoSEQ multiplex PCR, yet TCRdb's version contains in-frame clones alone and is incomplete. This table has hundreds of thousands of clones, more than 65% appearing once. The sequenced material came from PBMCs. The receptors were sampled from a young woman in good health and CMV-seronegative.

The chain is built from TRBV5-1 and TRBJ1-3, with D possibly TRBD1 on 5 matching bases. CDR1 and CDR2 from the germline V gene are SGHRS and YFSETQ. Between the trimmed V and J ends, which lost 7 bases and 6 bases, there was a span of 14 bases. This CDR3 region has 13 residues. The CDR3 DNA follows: TGCGCCAGCGGCGCAGGGAATGAAAACACCATATATTTT. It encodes CASGAGNENTIYF.

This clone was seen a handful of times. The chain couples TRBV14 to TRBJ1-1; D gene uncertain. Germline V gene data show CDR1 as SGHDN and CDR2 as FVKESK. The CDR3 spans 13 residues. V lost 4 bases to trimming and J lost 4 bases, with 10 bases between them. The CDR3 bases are TGTGCCAGCAGCCCCAGAGGCGCCACTGAAGCTTTCTTT. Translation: CASSPRGATEAFF.

The CDR3 spells CASTPRLAGGLSYQETQYF. DNA for the CDR3: TGTGCCAGCACCCCCAGACTAGCGGGGGGCCTCTCGTACCAAGAGACCCAGTACTTC. The chain joins TRBV7-8 to TRBJ2-5; 13 bases are a match to TRBD2. There are 19 residues in the CDR3. J was trimmed by 0 bases and V by 7 bases; bases with no gene match: 14. Germline-derived CDR1 and CDR2 are SGHVS and FQNEAQ. Together with reference TRBV7-8 and TRBJ2-5, the CDR3 gives the full variable domain: GAGVSQSPRYKVAKRGQDVALRCDPISGHVSLFWYQQALGQGPEFLTYFQNEAQLDKSGLPSDRFFAERPEGSVSTLKIQRTQQEDSAVYLCASTPRLAGGLSYQETQYFGPGTRLLVL.

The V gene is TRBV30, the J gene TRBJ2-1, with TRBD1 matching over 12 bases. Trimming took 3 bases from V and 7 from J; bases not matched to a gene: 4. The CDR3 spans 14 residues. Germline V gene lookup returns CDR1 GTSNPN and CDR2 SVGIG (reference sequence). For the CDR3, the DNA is TGTGCCTGGAGGGGGGACAGGGGGCAAAATGAGCAGTTCTTC. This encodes CAWRGDRGQNEQFF.

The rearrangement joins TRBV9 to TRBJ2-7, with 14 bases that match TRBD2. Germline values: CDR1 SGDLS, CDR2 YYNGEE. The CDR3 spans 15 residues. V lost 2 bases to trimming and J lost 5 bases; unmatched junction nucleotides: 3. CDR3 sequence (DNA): TGTGCCAGCAGCGTGGGACTAGCGGGGGAGCACGAGCAGTACTTC. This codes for CASSVGLAGEHEQYF.

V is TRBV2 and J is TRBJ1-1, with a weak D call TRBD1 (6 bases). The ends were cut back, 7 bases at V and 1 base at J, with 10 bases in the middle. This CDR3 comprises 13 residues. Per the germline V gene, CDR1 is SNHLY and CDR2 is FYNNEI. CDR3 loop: CASNGRGNTEAFF. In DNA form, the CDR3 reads TGTGCCAGCAATGGCAGGGGGAACACTGAAGCTTTCTTT.

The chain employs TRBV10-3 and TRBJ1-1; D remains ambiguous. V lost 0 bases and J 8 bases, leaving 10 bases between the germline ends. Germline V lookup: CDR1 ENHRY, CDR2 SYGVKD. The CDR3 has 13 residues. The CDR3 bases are TGTGCCATCAGTGAGTCAATTGGAGTGGAAGCTTTCTTT. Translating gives CAISESIGVEAFF.